Each of the 30 T cell receptor beta chains below was sequenced from the same sample in a study of blood T cell repertoires in COVID-19 (dated by TCRdb to 2018 to 2020). The method was the immunoSEQ multiplex PCR assay. The table was pulled from immuneACCESS by TCRdb, which kept in-frame rearrangements only. Such tables lose some clones; where checked, under half of the loss comes from unresolved V genes, and the rest has no known cause. In all, the sample holds about 170,000 clones, and about 89% of those were seen once. 0.77% of the sample rests with the top ten. Material: PBMCs or T cells enriched from blood (not recorded which). The receptors stem from a young woman who had recovered from COVID-19.

This clone was observed once. This rearrangement joins TRBV11-1 to TRBJ2-5; 12 bases fit TRBD2. CDR3 length: 16 residues. With V trimmed by 6 bases and J by 4 bases, 9 bases remained unmatched. Germline V CDR1 and CDR2: SGHAT, FQDESV (reference sequence). The CDR3 sequence: CASRASGRAGRETQYF. The CDR3 DNA reads TGTGCCAGCAGGGCTAGCGGGAGGGCCGGTCGAGAGACCCAGTACTTC.

The V call is TRBV7-3, the J call TRBJ1-1; TRBD1 might be the D (5 bases). This CDR3 has 16 residues. Trimming took off 5 bases at V and 2 bases at J, with 18 bases between the two ends. From germline, CDR1 is SGHTA and CDR2 FQGTGA. The CDR3 protein is CASSPSGPGGNTEAFF. CDR3 sequence (DNA): TGTGCCAGCAGCCCTTCCGGTCCCGGGGGAAACACTGAAGCTTTCTTT. The full variable domain, rest sourced from reference TRBV7-3 and TRBJ1-1, is GAGVSQTPSNKVTEKGKYVELRCDPISGHTALYWYRQSLGQGPEFLIYFQGTGAADDSGLPNDRFFAVRPEGSVSTLKIQRTERGDSAVYLCASSPSGPGGNTEAFFGQGTRLTVV.

V usage is TRBV4-1 and J usage is TRBJ2-6; no definite D call. Germline-derived CDR1 and CDR2 are MGHRA and YSYEKL. The CDR3 extends over 13 amino acids. Trimming took off 4 bases at V and 15 bases at J, with 16 bases between the two ends. The CDR3 is CASSPPLTYDLTF. In DNA form, the CDR3 reads TGCGCCAGCAGCCCCCCCCTGACATACGACCTGACTTTC.

The chain is built from TRBV5-1 and TRBJ2-1; D is possibly TRBD1 (7 bases). The CDR3 totals 16 residues. The germline CDR1 and CDR2 sequences are SGHRS and YFSETQ. Trimming took 0 bases from V and 2 from J, leaving 12 bases between them. The CDR3 DNA follows: TGCGCCAGCAGCTTGGTCGGAGGGGGCACCTACAATGAGCAGTTCTTC. Encoded protein: CASSLVGGGTYNEQFF.

The chain links TRBV2 to TRBJ1-4; D is uncertain. The CDR3 loop spans 14 amino acids. V was cut by 4 bases and J by 3 bases, with 9 bases left in between. Germline V gives CDR1 SNHLY, CDR2 FYNNEI. Written as DNA, the CDR3 is TGTGCCAGCAGTGGTGAGCAGGCTAATGAAAAACTGTTTTTT. Its translation: CASSGEQANEKLFF.

The chain is built from TRBV7-9 and TRBJ2-6; tentative D call: TRBD1 (5 bases). The V end was cut by 7 bases, the J end by 2 bases, with 15 bases between. This CDR3 spans 16 amino acids. Germline CDR1 is SEHNR and CDR2 is FQNEAQ (reference sequence). DNA of the CDR3: TGTGCCAGCACTCCTTCCCCAGGGACTGGGGCCAACGTCCTGACTTTC. Translation: CASTPSPGTGANVLTF.

This chain uses TRBV28 with TRBJ2-2, with D possibly being TRBD1 (5 bases). Germline CDR1 and CDR2: MDHEN and SYDVKM. V gave up 6 bases and J gave up 4 bases, with 18 bases separating them. This CDR3 comprises 16 residues. DNA of the CDR3: TGTGCCAGCAGCCTCCTGGGGCTGGTCAGCACCGGGGAGCTGTTTTTT. Encoded protein: CASSLLGLVSTGELFF.

The chain links TRBV3-1 (or the pseudogene TRBV3-2) to TRBJ2-2; D call uncertain. Germline CDR1 LGHDT, CDR2 YNNKEL (reference sequence). With 3 bases removed from V and 5 bases from J, the gap between germline ends came to 4 bases. CDR3 length equals 12 residues. CDR3: CASSHPTGELFF. For the CDR3, the DNA is TGTGCCAGCAGCCACCCGACCGGGGAGCTGTTTTTT.

The chain is built from TRBV19 and TRBJ2-7; 10 bases are a match to TRBD2. This CDR3 is 15 amino acids long. Germline assignment: CDR1 LNHDA and CDR2 SQIVND (reference sequence). The ends lost 4 bases at V and 7 bases at J; junction bases unmatched: 10. CDR3 residues: CASSKSSGRSGEQYF. CDR3 bases: TGTGCCAGTAGTAAATCTAGCGGGAGATCTGGGGAGCAGTACTTC.

The J gene is TRBJ2-1, the V gene TRBV6-1; 10 bases line up with TRBD2. This CDR3 region has 18 residues. Unmatched junction bases numbered 16, after V lost 3 bases and J lost 8 bases. The germline V gene encodes CDR1 MNHNS and CDR2 SASEGT. CDR3 region: CASSEGVQSLAGVDEQFF. CDR3 bases: TGTGCCAGCAGTGAGGGTGTGCAGTCTCTAGCGGGAGTGGATGAGCAGTTCTTC.

This clone was recorded a few times. V gene TRBV15 combines with J gene TRBJ2-7; 8 nucleotides line up with TRBD1. CDR1 is LNHNV, CDR2 YYDKDF, per germline (reference sequence). Trimming cost V 6 bases and J 2 bases; bases outside gene matches: 6. The CDR3 is made up of 14 amino acids. CDR3 DNA sequence: TGTGCCACCAGACATACACAGGGGGCCTACGAGCAGTACTTC. Protein: CATRHTQGAYEQYF.

The rearrangement uses TRBV28 and TRBJ1-2; TRBD1 agrees at 7 bases. The V gene's germline CDR1 is MDHEN and CDR2 SYDVKM. This CDR3 is 14 amino acids long. Germline trimming cut 6 bases from V and 8 bases from J; bases unmatched to any gene: 12. In nucleotides, the CDR3 is TGTGCCAGCAGCCGGGGACAGCTGGGCGGAGGCTACACCTTC. The encoded protein is CASSRGQLGGGYTF.

The chain joins TRBV7-9 to TRBJ1-1; no definite D call. The V end was cut by 5 bases, the J end by 7 bases, with 14 bases between. Germline CDR1 is SEHNR and CDR2 is FQNEAQ (reference sequence). The length of the CDR3 is 13 residues. The CDR3 coding sequence is TGTGCCAGCAGCGAAGACCCACGGGATGAAGCTTTCTTT. It translates to CASSEDPRDEAFF. The complete variable domain, with remaining parts taken from reference TRBV7-9 and TRBJ1-1, reads DTGVSQNPRHKITKRGQNVTFRCDPISEHNRLYWYRQTLGQGPEFLTYFQNEAQLEKSRLLSDRFSAERPKGSFSTLEIQRTEQGDSAMYLCASSEDPRDEAFFGQGTRLTVV.

The rearrangement links TRBV2 to TRBJ2-1; D call uncertain. The CDR3 contains 12 residues. In germline, CDR1 is SNHLY, CDR2 FYNNEI. Trimming took off 5 bases at V and 5 bases at J, with 7 bases between the two ends. CDR3 DNA sequence: TGTGCCAGCAGTCGGGTGGACAATGAGCAGTTCTTC. Translation gives CASSRVDNEQFF. The entire variable domain, with the rest obtained from reference TRBV2 and TRBJ2-1, is as follows: EPEVTQTPSHQVTQMGQEVILRCVPISNHLYFYWYRQILGQKVEFLVSFYNNEISEKSEIFDDQFSVERPDGSNFTLKIRSTKLEDSAMYFCASSRVDNEQFFGPGTRLTVL.

V is TRBV5-1 and J is TRBJ2-1; TRBD1 agrees at 7 bases. J gave up 2 bases and V 3 bases, and 2 bases lay outside the gene matches. The CDR3 length is 14 residues. Germline V gene lookup returns CDR1 SGHRS and CDR2 YFSETQ. The CDR3 protein is CASSWTGPYNEQFF. Here the CDR3 DNA reads TGCGCCAGCAGCTGGACAGGACCCTACAATGAGCAGTTCTTC.

The chain carries TRBV3-1 (or the pseudogene TRBV3-2) and TRBJ2-3; 7 positions match TRBD1. The CDR3 totals 17 residues. J gave up 2 bases and V 1 base, and 9 bases lay outside the gene matches. Germline V lookup: CDR1 LGHDT, CDR2 YNNKEL (reference sequence). In DNA form, the CDR3 reads TGTGCCAGCAGCCAAGTCACCTTGGGACAGCTCACAGATACGCAGTATTTT. Its translation is CASSQVTLGQLTDTQYF.

The genes are TRBV1 and TRBJ2-7; the table's D call TRBD2 went unverified against the DNA. TRBV1 is classified as a pseudogene. The CDR3 extends over 16 amino acids. Here the CDR3 reads CTSSQANKMSAGEQYF. CDR3 DNA: TGCACCAGCAGCCAAGCGAATAAGATGTCAGCGGGAGAGCAGTACTTC.

J is TRBJ2-5 and V is TRBV20-1; the D gene is possibly TRBD2 (5 bases). V lost 4 bases, J lost 4 bases, and 7 bases lay in between. The CDR3 loop spans 11 amino acids. Germline CDR1 and CDR2: DFQATT and SNEGSKA (reference sequence). The DNA of the CDR3 is TGCAGTGCTAACCGGGGAGAGACCCAGTACTTC. Translating it yields CSANRGETQYF.

The chain has TRBV6-2 or TRBV6-3 and TRBJ2-1; TRBD2 matches at 10 bases. Germline lookup yields CDR1 MNHEY and CDR2 SVGEGT. Germline trimming cut 2 bases from V and 1 base from J; bases unmatched to any gene: 14. CDR3 length equals 20 residues. This CDR3 is CASSYASGRIVASSYNEQFF. The DNA of the CDR3 is TGTGCCAGCAGTTACGCTAGCGGGAGAATAGTTGCCTCATCCTACAATGAGCAGTTCTTC.

This chain links TRBV10-1 with TRBJ2-5; 7 bases are a match to TRBD1. Germline CDR1 and CDR2: WNHNN and SYGVQD (reference sequence). V shed 3 bases, J shed 5 bases, and the junction held 9 bases outside the gene matches. The CDR3 has 15 residues. CDR3 amino acids: CASSDKRDRWETQYF. CDR3 DNA sequence: TGCGCCAGCAGTGACAAACGGGACAGATGGGAGACCCAGTACTTC.

CDR3: CASSPRLTSGSYEQYF. The CDR3 nucleotides are TGCGCCAGCAGCCCACGATTAACTAGCGGGAGCTACGAGCAGTACTTC. The rearrangement joins TRBV5-1 to TRBJ2-7, with TRBD2 matching 11 bases. This CDR3 has 16 residues. The junction had 9 bases not matched to a gene; V was cut back by 4 bases and J by 3 bases. CDR1 and CDR2 from the germline V gene are SGHRS and YFSETQ.

The V and J genes are TRBV5-6 and TRBJ2-1; 13 bases map to TRBD2. The CDR3 runs 16 residues. Germline V gene data show CDR1 as SGHDT and CDR2 as YYEEEE. The V segment lost 5 bases and the J segment 7 bases; nucleotides outside the gene matches: 9. CDR3 sequence (DNA): TGTGCCAGCAGAAAGCTCGGGACTAGCGGGATAAATGAGCAGTTCTTC. Its protein is CASRKLGTSGINEQFF.

The chain joins TRBV5-3 to TRBJ1-4; a weak D match, TRBD1 (5 bases). TRBV5-3 is an ORF; its function is uncertain. This CDR3 comprises 15 residues. The V end lost 3 bases, the J end lost 7 bases, and 16 bases lay between the germline ends. In DNA form, the CDR3 reads TGTGCCAGAAGCTGGGAAGGGGACTCCATTGAAAAACTGTTTTTT. It codes for CARSWEGDSIEKLFF.

This chain uses TRBV9 with TRBJ1-2; D is unresolved. Germline V CDR1 and CDR2: SGDLS, YYNGEE. CDR3 length: 14 amino acids. V shed 3 bases and J shed 8 bases, with 17 bases lying between them. CDR3 residues: CASSAPLDPGGYTF. The CDR3 DNA follows: TGTGCCAGCAGCGCGCCCCTTGACCCCGGGGGCTACACCTTC.

J is TRBJ2-1 and V is TRBV20-1; D not resolved. Germline CDR1 and CDR2: DFQATT and SNEGSKA (reference sequence). The CDR3 loop spans 14 amino acids. Trimming took off 3 bases at V and 3 bases at J, with 12 bases between the two ends. The DNA of the CDR3 is TGCAGTGCTAGTCAAGTTAGCTACTACAATGAGCAGTTCTTC. Its translation: CSASQVSYYNEQFF.

The V and J genes are TRBV9 and TRBJ1-1; TRBD1 is a possible D gene (5 bases). The germline CDR1 and CDR2 sequences are SGDLS and YYNGEE. This CDR3 has 14 amino acids. V was cut by 4 bases and J by 8 bases, with 18 bases left in between. The CDR3 loop reads CASSPEIGANEAFF. The CDR3 nucleotides are TGTGCCAGCAGCCCAGAAATAGGGGCGAACGAAGCTTTCTTT.

The V and J genes are TRBV7-2 and TRBJ2-5, with D perhaps TRBD1 (6 bases). Deletions cut 2 bases from V and 5 bases from J, with 18 bases between. Germline V gives CDR1 SGHTA, CDR2 FQGNSA. This CDR3 is built from 16 residues. The CDR3 DNA reads as TGTGCCAGCAGCTTACAGGCTGGGGGCAGACGGGAGACCCAGTACTTC. It yields the protein CASSLQAGGRRETQYF.

The chain uses TRBV18 and TRBJ2-1; 8 bases agree with TRBD2. This CDR3 is built from 16 residues. From germline, CDR1 is KGHSH and CDR2 LQKENI. The junction had 11 bases not matched to a gene; V was cut back by 4 bases and J by 6 bases. The CDR3 DNA reads as TGTGCCAGCTCACATCGGACTAGCCCATCCACCAATGAGCAGTTCTTC. Translating gives CASSHRTSPSTNEQFF.

There are a few counts of this clone. This specimen includes other DNA sequences encoding the same CDR3. The chain links TRBV24-1 to TRBJ1-5, with D tentatively TRBD1 (6 bases). V was pared by 10 bases and J by 0 bases, with 6 bases between. The CDR3 is 12 residues long. Germline V gene sequence: CDR1 KGHDR, CDR2 SFDVKD. The CDR3 DNA reads as TGTGCCACACAGGGTAGCAATCAGCCCCAGCATTTT. This translates into CATQGSNQPQHF.

The chain has TRBV27 and TRBJ2-5, with D perhaps matching TRBD1 (5 bases). CDR3 length equals 13 residues. Germline assignment: CDR1 MNHEY and CDR2 SMNVEV (reference sequence). V lost 6 bases, J lost 2 bases, and 10 bases lay in between. The CDR3 sequence: CASSLTEQETQYF. The CDR3, as DNA: TGTGCCAGCAGCCTGACAGAACAAGAGACCCAGTACTTC.